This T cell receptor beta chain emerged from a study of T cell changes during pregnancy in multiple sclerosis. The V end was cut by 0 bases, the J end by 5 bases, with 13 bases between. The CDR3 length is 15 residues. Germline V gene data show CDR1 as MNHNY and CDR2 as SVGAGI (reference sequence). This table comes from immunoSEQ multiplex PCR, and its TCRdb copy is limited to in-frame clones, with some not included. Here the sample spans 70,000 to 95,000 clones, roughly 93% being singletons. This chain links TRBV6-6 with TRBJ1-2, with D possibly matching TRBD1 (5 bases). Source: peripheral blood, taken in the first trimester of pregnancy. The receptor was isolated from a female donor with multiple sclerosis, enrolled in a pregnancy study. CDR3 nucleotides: TGTGCCAGCAGTTACTCGAGGACATTCCTGTATGGCTACACCTTC. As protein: CASSYSRTFLYGYTF.